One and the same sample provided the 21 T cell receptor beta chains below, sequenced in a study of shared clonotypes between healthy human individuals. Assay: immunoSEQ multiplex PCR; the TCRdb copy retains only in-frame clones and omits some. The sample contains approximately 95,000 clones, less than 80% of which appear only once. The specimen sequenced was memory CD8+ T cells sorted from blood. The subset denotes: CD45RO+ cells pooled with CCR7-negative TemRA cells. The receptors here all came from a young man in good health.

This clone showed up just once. The CDR3 DNA follows: TGTGCCAGCAGTTTTAACCGGGACAGGGGGCTAAAAGAGACCCAGTACTTC. The encoded protein is CASSFNRDRGLKETQYF. The chain recombines TRBV28 with TRBJ2-5; 12 nucleotides line up with TRBD1. V lost 3 bases and J lost 3; bases outside the gene matches: 8. The CDR3 contains 17 residues. Germline V gene data show CDR1 as MDHEN and CDR2 as SYDVKM.

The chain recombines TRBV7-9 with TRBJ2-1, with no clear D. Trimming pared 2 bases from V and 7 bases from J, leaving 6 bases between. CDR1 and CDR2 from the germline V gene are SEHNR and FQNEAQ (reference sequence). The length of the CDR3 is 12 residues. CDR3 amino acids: CASSLWVNEQFF. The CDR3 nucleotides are TGTGCCAGCAGCTTATGGGTTAATGAGCAGTTCTTC.

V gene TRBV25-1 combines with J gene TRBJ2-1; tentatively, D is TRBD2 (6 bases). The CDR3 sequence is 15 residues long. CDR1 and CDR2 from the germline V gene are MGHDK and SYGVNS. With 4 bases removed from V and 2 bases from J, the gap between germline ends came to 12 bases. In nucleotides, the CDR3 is TGTGCCAGCAGTGCGCGGGATCGGCCCTACAATGAGCAGTTCTTC. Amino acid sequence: CASSARDRPYNEQFF. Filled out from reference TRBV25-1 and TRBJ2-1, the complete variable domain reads EADIYQTPRYLVIGTGKKITLECSQTMGHDKMYWYQQDPGMELHLIHYSYGVNSTEKGDLSSESTVSRIRTEHFPLTLESARPSHTSQYLCASSARDRPYNEQFFGPGTRLTVL.

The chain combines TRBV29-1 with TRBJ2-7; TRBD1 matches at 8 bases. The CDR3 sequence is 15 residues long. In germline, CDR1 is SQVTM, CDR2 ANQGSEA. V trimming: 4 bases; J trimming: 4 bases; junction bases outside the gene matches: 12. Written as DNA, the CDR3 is TGCAGCGTTGCTGCGGAGGACAGGGCATATTACGAGCAGTACTTC. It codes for CSVAAEDRAYYEQYF.

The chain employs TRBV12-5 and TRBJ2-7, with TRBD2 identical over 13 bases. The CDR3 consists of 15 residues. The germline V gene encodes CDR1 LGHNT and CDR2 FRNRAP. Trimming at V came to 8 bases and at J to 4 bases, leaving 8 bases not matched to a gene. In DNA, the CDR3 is TGTGCTAGTTCCGTAGGACTAGCGGGAGAGTACGAGCAGTACTTC. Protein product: CASSVGLAGEYEQYF.

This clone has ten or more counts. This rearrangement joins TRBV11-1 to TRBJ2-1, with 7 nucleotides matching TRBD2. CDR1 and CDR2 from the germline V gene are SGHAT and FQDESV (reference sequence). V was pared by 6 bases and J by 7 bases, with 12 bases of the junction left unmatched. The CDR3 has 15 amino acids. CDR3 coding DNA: TGTGCCAGCAGTCCACCGGACGCGGGAGCTAATGAGCAGTTCTTC. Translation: CASSPPDAGANEQFF.

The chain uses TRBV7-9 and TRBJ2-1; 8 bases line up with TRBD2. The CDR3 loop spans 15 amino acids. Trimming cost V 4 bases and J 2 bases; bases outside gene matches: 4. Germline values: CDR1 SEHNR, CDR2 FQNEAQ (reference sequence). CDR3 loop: CASSSEREPYNEQFF. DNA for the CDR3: TGTGCCAGCAGCTCAGAGCGGGAGCCCTACAATGAGCAGTTCTTC.

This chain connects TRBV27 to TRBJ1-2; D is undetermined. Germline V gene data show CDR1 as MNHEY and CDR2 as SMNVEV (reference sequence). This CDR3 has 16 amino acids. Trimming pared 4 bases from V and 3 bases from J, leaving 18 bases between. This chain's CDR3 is CASSWTSVGNHYGYTF. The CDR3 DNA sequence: TGTGCCAGCAGTTGGACTTCGGTAGGGAATCACTATGGCTACACCTTC.

CDR3 residues: CASSLSRERTDTQYF. For the CDR3, the DNA is TGTGCCAGCAGCTTAAGTCGGGAGAGGACAGATACGCAGTATTTT. This chain connects TRBV7-9 to TRBJ2-3; weak D call: TRBD2 (6 bases). The CDR3 spans 15 residues. Trimming took off 2 bases at V and 3 bases at J, with 12 bases between the two ends. Germline V gene data show CDR1 as SEHNR and CDR2 as FQNEAQ (reference sequence).

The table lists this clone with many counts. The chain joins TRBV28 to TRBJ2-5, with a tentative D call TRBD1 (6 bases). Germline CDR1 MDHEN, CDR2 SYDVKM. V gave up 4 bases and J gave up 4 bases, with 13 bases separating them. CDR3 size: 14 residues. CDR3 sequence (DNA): TGTGCCAGCAGTTCCTACCAGGGGCCAGAGACCCAGTACTTC. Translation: CASSSYQGPETQYF.

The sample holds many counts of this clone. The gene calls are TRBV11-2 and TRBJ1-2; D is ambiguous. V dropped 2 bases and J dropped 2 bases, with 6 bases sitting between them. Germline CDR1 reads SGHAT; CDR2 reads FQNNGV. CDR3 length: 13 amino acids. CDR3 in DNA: TGTGCCAGCAGCTTAAACATAAACTATGGCTACACCTTC. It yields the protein CASSLNINYGYTF.

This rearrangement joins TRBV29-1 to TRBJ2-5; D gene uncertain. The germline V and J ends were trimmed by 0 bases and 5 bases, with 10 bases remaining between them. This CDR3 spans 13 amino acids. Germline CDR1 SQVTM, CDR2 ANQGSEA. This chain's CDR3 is CSVEDPVRETQYF. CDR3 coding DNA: TGCAGCGTTGAAGACCCGGTTCGCGAGACCCAGTACTTC.

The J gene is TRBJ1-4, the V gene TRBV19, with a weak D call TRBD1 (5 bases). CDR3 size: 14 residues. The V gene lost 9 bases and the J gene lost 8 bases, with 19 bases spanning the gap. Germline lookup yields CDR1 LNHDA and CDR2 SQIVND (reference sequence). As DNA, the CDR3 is TGTGCCAGATGGGCCCTGGGGGGGGAGGAAAAACTGTTTTTT. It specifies CARWALGGEEKLFF.

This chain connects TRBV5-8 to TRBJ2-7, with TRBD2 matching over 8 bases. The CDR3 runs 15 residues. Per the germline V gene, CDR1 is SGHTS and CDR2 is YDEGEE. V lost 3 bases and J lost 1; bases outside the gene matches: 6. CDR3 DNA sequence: TGTGCCAGCAGCTCCCCGACTAGCGCGTCCTACGAGCAGTACTTC. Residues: CASSSPTSASYEQYF.

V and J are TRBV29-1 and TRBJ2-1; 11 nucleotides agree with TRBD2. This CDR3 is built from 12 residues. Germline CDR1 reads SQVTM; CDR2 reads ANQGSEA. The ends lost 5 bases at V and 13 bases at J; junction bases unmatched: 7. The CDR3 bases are TGCAGCGTTCGCCTAGCGGGAGGATTACAGTTCTTC. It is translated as CSVRLAGGLQFF.

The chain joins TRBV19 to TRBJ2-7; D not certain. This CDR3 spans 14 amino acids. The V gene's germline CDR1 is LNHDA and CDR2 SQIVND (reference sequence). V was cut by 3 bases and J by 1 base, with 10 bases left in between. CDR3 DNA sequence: TGTGCCAGTAGTATCAATCCAGGATCCTACGAGCAGTACTTC. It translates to CASSINPGSYEQYF. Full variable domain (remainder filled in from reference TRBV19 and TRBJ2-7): DGGITQSPKYLFRKEGQNVTLSCEQNLNHDAMYWYRQDPGQGLRLIYYSQIVNDFQKGDIAEGYSVSREKKESFPLTVTSAQKNPTAFYLCASSINPGSYEQYFGPGTRLTVT.

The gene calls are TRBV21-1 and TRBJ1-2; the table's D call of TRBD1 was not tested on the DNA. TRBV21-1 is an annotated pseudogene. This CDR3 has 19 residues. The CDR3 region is CASSKEPRVSLRDGYGYTF. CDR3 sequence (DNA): TGTGCCAGCAGCAAAGAGCCCAGGGTCAGCCTCAGGGATGGCTATGGCTACACCTTC.

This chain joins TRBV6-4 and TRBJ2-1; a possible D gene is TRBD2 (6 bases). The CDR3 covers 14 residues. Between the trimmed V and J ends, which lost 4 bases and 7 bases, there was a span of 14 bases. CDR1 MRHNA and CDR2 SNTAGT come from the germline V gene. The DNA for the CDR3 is TGTGCCAGCAGTGTTGTCCCGGGAGTAAATGAGCAGTTCTTC. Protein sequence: CASSVVPGVNEQFF.

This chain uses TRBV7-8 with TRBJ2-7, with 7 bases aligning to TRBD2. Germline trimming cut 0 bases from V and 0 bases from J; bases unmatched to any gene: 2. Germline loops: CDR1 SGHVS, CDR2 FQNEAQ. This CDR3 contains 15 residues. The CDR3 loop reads CASSLASGRSYEQYF. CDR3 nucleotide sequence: TGTGCCAGCAGCTTAGCTAGCGGGCGCTCCTACGAGCAGTACTTC.

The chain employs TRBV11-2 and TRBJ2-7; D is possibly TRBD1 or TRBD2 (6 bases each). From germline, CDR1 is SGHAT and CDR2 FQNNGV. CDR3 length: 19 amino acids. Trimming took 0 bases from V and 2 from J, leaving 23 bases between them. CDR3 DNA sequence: TGTGCCAGCAGCTTAGATTTTCTTCCCCTTGGGGGGACACCCTACGAGCAGTACTTC. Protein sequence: CASSLDFLPLGGTPYEQYF.

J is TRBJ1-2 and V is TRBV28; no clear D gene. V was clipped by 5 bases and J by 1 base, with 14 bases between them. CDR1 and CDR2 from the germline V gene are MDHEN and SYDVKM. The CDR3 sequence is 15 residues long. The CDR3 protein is CASSLGRNFNYGYTF. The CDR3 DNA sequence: TGTGCCAGCAGTCTAGGTCGCAACTTTAACTATGGCTACACCTTC.